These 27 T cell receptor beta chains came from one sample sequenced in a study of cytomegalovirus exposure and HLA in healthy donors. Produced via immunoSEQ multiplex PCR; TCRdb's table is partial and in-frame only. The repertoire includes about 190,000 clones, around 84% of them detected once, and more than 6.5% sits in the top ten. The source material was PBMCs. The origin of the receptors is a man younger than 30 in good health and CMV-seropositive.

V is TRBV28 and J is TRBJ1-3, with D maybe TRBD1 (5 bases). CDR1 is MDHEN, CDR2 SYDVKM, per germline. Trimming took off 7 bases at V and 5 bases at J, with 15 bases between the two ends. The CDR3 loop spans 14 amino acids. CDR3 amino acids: CASTRGGERNTIYF. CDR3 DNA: TGTGCCAGCACCCGGGGAGGGGAAAGAAACACCATATATTTT. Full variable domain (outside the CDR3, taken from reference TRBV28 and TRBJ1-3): DVKVTQSSRYLVKRTGEKVFLECVQDMDHENMFWYRQDPGLGLRLIYFSYDVKMKEKGDIPEGYSVSREKKERFSLILESASTNQTSMYLCASTRGGERNTIYFGEGSWLTVV.

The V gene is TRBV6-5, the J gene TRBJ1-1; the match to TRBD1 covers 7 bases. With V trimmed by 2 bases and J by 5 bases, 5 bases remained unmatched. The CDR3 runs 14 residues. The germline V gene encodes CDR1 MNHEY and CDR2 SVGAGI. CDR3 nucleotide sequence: TGTGCCAGCAGTTACGAGGGGGCGAGGACTGAAGCTTTCTTT. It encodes CASSYEGARTEAFF.

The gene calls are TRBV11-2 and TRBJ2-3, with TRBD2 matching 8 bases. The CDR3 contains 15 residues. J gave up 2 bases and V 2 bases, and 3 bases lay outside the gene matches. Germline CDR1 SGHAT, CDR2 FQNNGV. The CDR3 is CASSLISGVTDTQYF. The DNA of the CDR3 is TGTGCCAGCAGCTTAATTAGCGGGGTCACAGATACGCAGTATTTT.

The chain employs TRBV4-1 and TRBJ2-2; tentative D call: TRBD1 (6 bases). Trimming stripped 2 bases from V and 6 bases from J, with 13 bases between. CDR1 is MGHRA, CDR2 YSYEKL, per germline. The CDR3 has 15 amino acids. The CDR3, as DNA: TGCGCCAGCAGCCAACCAGGGGCCAACGCCGGGGAGCTGTTTTTT. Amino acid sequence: CASSQPGANAGELFF.

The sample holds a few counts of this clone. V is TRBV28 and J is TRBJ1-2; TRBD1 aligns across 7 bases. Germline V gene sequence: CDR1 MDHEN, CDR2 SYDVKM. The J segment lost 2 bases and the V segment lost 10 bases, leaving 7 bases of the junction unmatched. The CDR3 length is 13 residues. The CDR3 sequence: CATTRGMNYGYTF. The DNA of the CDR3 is TGTGCCACCACCAGGGGGATGAACTATGGCTACACCTTC.

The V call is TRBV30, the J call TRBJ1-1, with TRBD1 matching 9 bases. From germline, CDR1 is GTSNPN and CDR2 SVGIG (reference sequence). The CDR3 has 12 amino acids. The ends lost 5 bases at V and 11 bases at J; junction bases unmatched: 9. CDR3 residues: CAWDPGQGLAFF. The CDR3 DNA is TGTGCCTGGGATCCGGGACAGGGATTGGCTTTCTTT.

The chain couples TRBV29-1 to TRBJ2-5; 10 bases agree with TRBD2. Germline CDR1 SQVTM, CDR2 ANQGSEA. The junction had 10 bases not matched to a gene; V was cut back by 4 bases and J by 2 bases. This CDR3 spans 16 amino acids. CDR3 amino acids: CSVVGLAGVGQETQYF. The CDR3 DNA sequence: TGCAGCGTTGTAGGGCTAGCGGGAGTTGGTCAAGAGACCCAGTACTTC.

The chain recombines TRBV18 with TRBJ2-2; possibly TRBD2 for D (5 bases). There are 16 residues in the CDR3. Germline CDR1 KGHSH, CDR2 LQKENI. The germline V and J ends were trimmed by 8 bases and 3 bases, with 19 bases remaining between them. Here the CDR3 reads CASPTGSTSDTGELFF. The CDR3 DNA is TGTGCCAGCCCCACGGGGAGTACATCTGACACCGGGGAGCTGTTTTTT.

CDR3 in DNA: TGTGCCAGCAGTCATACAGGGGACTATGGCTACACCTTC. Encoded protein: CASSHTGDYGYTF. The chain joins TRBV7-2 to TRBJ1-2, with TRBD1 identical over 7 bases. J lost 3 bases, V lost 6 bases, and 4 bases had no gene match. Germline V gene data show CDR1 as SGHTA and CDR2 as FQGNSA. The CDR3 contains 13 residues.

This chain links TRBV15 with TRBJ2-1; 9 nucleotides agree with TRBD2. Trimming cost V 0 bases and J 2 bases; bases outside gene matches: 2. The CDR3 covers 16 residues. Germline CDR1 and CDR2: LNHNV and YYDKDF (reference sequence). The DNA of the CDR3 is TGTGCCACCAGCAGAGATGGCGGGAGGGCCTACAATGAGCAGTTCTTC. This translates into CATSRDGGRAYNEQFF. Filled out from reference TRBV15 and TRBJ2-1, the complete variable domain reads DAMVIQNPRYQVTQFGKPVTLSCSQTLNHNVMYWYQQKSSQAPKLLFHYYDKDFNNEADTPDNFQSRRPNTSFCFLDIRSPGLGDTAMYLCATSRDGGRAYNEQFFGPGTRLTVL.

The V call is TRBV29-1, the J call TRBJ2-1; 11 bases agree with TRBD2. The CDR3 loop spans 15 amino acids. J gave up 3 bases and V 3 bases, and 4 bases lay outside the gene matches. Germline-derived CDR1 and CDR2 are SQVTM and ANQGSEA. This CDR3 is CSVDKTSGIYNEQFF. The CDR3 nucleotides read TGCAGCGTTGACAAGACTAGCGGGATCTACAATGAGCAGTTCTTC.

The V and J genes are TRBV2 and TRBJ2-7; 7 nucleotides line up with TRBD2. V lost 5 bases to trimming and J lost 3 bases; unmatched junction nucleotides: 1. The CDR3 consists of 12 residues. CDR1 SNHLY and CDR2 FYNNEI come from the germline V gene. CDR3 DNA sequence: TGTGCCAGCAGTCGGGACTACTACGAGCAGTACTTC. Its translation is CASSRDYYEQYF.

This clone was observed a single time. CDR3 amino acids: CAWSLQGGQYF. The CDR3 bases are TGTGCCTGGAGTCTACAAGGGGGGCAGTACTTC. The chain employs TRBV30 and TRBJ2-7, with D perhaps matching TRBD1 (6 bases). The CDR3 spans 11 residues. The germline V gene encodes CDR1 GTSNPN and CDR2 SVGIG (reference sequence). Trimming took 2 bases from V and 9 from J, leaving 11 bases between them.

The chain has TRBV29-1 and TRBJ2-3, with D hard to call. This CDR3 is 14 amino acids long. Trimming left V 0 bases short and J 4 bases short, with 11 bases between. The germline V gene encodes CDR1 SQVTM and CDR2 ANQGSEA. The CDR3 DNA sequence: TGCAGCGTTGAAGAGGGTGGGCGCCCAGATACGCAGTATTTT. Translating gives CSVEEGGRPDTQYF.

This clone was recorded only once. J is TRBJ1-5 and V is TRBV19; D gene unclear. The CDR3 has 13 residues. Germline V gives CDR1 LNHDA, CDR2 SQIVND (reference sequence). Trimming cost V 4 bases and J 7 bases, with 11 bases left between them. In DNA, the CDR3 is TGTGCCAGTAGTAGCGGGCGGGAGCAGCCCCAGCATTTT. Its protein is CASSSGREQPQHF.

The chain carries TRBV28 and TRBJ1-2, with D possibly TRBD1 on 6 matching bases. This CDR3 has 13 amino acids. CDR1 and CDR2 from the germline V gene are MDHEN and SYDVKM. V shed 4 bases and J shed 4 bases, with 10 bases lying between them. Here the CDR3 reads CASSSGQTYGYTF. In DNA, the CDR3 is TGTGCCAGCAGTTCTGGACAGACCTATGGCTACACCTTC.

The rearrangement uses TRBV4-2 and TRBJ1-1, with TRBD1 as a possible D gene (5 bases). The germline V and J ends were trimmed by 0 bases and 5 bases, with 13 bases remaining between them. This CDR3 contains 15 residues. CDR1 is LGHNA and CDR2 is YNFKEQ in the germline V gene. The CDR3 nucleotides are TGTGCCAGCAGCCAAGATGACTCCCAGGGAACTGAAGCTTTCTTT. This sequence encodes CASSQDDSQGTEAFF.

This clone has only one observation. Here the CDR3 reads CAISESEGDGYTF. CDR3 nucleotides: TGTGCCATCAGTGAGTCGGAAGGGGATGGCTACACCTTC. The chain joins TRBV10-3 to TRBJ1-2; tentative D call: TRBD1 (5 bases). Germline V gene sequence: CDR1 ENHRY, CDR2 SYGVKD. Trimming took off 0 bases at V and 6 bases at J, with 8 bases between the two ends. The CDR3 covers 13 residues.

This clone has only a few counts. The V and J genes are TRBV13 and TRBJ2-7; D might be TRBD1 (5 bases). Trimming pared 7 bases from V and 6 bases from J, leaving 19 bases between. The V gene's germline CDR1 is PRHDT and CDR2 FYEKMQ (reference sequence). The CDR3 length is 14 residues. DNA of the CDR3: TGTGCCAGCATAAAGGGGTCGACGCTCTCCGAGCAGTACTTC. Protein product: CASIKGSTLSEQYF.

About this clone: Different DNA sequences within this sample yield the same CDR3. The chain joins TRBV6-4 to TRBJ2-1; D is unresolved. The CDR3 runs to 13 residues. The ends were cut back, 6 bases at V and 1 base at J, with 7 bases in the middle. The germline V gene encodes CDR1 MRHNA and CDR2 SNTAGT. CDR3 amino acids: CASSPSSYNEQFF. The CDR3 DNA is TGTGCCAGCAGCCCTAGTTCCTACAATGAGCAGTTCTTC.

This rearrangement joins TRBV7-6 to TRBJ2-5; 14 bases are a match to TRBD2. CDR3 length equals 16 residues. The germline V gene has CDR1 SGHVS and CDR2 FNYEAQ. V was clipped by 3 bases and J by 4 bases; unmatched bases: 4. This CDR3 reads CASSLGLAGAGETQYF. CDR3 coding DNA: TGTGCCAGCAGCTTGGGACTAGCGGGAGCCGGAGAGACCCAGTACTTC.

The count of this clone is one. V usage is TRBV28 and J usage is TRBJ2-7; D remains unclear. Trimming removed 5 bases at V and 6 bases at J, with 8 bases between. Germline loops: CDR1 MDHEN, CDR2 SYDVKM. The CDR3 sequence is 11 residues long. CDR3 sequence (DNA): TGTGCCAGCAGTCCGCAGCGCGAGCAGTACTTC. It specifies CASSPQREQYF. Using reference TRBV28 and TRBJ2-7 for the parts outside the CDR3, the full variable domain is DVKVTQSSRYLVKRTGEKVFLECVQDMDHENMFWYRQDPGLGLRLIYFSYDVKMKEKGDIPEGYSVSREKKERFSLILESASTNQTSMYLCASSPQREQYFGPGTRLTVT.

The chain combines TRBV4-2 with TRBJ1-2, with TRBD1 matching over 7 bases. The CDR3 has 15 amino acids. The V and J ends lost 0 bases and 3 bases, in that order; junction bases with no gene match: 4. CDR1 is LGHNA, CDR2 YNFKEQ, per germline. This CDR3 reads CASSQDHGTDYGYTF. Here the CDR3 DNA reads TGTGCCAGCAGCCAAGATCACGGGACAGACTATGGCTACACCTTC.

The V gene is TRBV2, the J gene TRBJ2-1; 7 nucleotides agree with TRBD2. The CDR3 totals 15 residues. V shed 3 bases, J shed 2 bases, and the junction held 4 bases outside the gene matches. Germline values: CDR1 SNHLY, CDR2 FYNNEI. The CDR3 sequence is CASSESLAAYNEQFF. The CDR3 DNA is TGTGCCAGCAGTGAGAGTCTAGCGGCCTACAATGAGCAGTTCTTC.

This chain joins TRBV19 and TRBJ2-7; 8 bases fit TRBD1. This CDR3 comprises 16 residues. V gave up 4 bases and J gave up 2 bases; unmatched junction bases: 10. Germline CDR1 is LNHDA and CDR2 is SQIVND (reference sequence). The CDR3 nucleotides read TGTGCCAGTAGTACCGCACGGACAGGGACCACCTACGAGCAGTACTTC. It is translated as CASSTARTGTTYEQYF.

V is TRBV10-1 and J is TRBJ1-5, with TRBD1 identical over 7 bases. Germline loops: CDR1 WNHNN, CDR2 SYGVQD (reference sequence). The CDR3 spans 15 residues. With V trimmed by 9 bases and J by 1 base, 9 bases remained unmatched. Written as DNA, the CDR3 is TGCGCCAGACCGGGGACACAGGGGAGCAATCAGCCCCAGCATTTT. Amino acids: CARPGTQGSNQPQHF.

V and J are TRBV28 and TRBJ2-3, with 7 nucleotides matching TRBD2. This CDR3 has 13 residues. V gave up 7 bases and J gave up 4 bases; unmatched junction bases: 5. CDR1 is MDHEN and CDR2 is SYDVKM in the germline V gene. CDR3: CASTPGGSDTQYF. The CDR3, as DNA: TGTGCCAGCACCCCGGGGGGTTCAGATACGCAGTATTTT.